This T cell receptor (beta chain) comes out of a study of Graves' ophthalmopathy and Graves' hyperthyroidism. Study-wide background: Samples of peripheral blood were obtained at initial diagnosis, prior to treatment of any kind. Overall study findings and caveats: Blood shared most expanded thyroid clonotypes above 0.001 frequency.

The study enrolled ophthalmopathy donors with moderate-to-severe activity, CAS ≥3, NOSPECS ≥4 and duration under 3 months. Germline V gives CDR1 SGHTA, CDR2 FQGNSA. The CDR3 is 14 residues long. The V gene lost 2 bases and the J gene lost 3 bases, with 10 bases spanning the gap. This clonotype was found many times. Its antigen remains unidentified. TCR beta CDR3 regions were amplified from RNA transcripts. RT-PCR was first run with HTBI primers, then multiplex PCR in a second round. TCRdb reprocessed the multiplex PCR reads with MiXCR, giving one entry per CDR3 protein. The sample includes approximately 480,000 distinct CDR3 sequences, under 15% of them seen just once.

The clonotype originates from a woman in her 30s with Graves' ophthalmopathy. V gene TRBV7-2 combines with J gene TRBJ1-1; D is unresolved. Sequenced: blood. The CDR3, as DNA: TGTGCCAGCAGCTTAACCGAGGGTTACACTGAAGCTTTCTTT. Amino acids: CASSLTEGYTEAFF.